Below, 32 T cell receptor beta chains from the same sample are listed, as sequenced in a study of blood T cell repertoires in COVID-19. Using immunoSEQ multiplex PCR, the repertoire was profiled, and TCRdb retains in-frame clones only, with some absent. The sample lists a few hundred thousand clones; 80% to 90% were seen once. Sequences were obtained from PBMCs or T cells enriched from blood (not recorded which). The source of these receptors is a woman aged 18-29 years who had recovered from COVID-19.

This chain connects TRBV18 to TRBJ1-5; D not certain. Looked up from germline, CDR1 is KGHSH and CDR2 is LQKENI. Trimming stripped 2 bases from V and 2 bases from J, with 10 bases between. CDR3 length equals 15 residues. CDR3 sequence (DNA): TGTGCCAGCTCACCAATCGGGGATGGCAATCAGCCCCAGCATTTT. It specifies CASSPIGDGNQPQHF.

This chain joins TRBV30 and TRBJ1-1; TRBD1 matches 8 bases. Germline-derived CDR1 and CDR2 are GTSNPN and SVGIG (reference sequence). This CDR3 is 15 amino acids long. V dropped 2 bases and J dropped 7; count of bases not matched to a gene: 12. The CDR3 here is CAWSSFQGALSEAFF. CDR3 DNA: TGTGCCTGGAGTTCCTTCCAGGGGGCTTTAAGTGAAGCTTTCTTT.

The chain has TRBV5-4 and TRBJ1-2, with TRBD1 as a possible D gene (5 bases). In germline, CDR1 is SGHNT, CDR2 YYREEE (reference sequence). Trimming took 0 bases from V and 5 from J, leaving 11 bases between them. The CDR3 is 14 residues long. CDR3 region: CASSLGGVLYGYTF. As DNA, the CDR3 is TGTGCCAGCAGCTTGGGGGGGGTTTTATATGGCTACACCTTC.

This clone was seen only once. The J gene is TRBJ1-1, the V gene TRBV30, with TRBD1 matching 7 bases. Germline lookup yields CDR1 GTSNPN and CDR2 SVGIG (reference sequence). Trimming removed 5 bases from V and 6 bases from J; junction bases left unmatched: 0. The CDR3 has 10 amino acids. CDR3 DNA sequence: TGTGCCTGGGGACAGGCTGAAGCTTTCTTT. It specifies CAWGQAEAFF. The variable domain in full, with the rest retrieved from reference TRBV30 and TRBJ1-1, is SQTIHQWPATLVQPVGSPLSLECTVEGTSNPNLYWYRQAAGRGLQLLFYSVGIGQISSEVPQNLSASRPQDRQFILSSKKLLLSDSGFYLCAWGQAEAFFGQGTRLTVV.

V gene TRBV11-2 combines with J gene TRBJ1-1; D is perhaps TRBD1 (5 bases). CDR3 length equals 12 residues. Per germline, CDR1 SGHAT and CDR2 FQNNGV. V was clipped by 5 bases and J by 5 bases, with 9 bases between them. The CDR3 sequence is CASSPGGTEAFF. The CDR3 bases are TGTGCCAGCAGCCCCGGGGGAACTGAAGCTTTCTTT.

This chain links TRBV28 with TRBJ1-6; D remains unclear. CDR1 MDHEN and CDR2 SYDVKM come from the germline V gene. This CDR3 is built from 13 residues. V was shortened by 6 bases and J by 2 bases, with 5 bases between the two germline ends. CDR3 sequence: CASRAAYNSPLHF. The CDR3 DNA reads TGTGCCAGCAGGGCAGCCTATAATTCACCCCTCCACTTT.

In nucleotides, the CDR3 is TGTGCCAGCAGCGAGCCCCCTAGAGGCTACACCTTC. Translation: CASSEPPRGYTF. The chain has TRBV9 and TRBJ1-2, with unresolved D. Germline V gives CDR1 SGDLS, CDR2 YYNGEE. This CDR3 has 12 amino acids. V was trimmed by 3 bases and J by 8 bases, leaving 11 bases between them.

The gene calls are TRBV5-1 and TRBJ2-7; 12 nucleotides match TRBD2. V was pared by 3 bases and J by 5 bases, with 3 bases of the junction left unmatched. The CDR3 totals 14 residues. Germline CDR1 is SGHRS and CDR2 is YFSETQ. CDR3 protein: CASSSSGGAHEQYF. The DNA of the CDR3 is TGCGCCAGCAGCTCTAGCGGGGGGGCCCACGAGCAGTACTTC.

The chain recombines TRBV2 with TRBJ1-2; D might be TRBD1 (6 bases). CDR1 SNHLY and CDR2 FYNNEI come from the germline V gene. Trimming took 6 bases from V and 1 from J, leaving 18 bases between them. The CDR3 contains 16 residues. In nucleotides, the CDR3 is TGTGCCAGCAGGAGGATGACAGGAGACCATAACTATGGCTACACCTTC. This translates into CASRRMTGDHNYGYTF.

The V gene is TRBV11-3, the J gene TRBJ1-1; TRBD1 matches at 8 bases. V shed 5 bases, J shed 5 bases, and the junction held 4 bases outside the gene matches. CDR1 is SGHNT, CDR2 YENEEA, per germline. The CDR3 extends over 13 amino acids. This CDR3 reads CASSRQGKTEAFF. In DNA, the CDR3 is TGTGCCAGCAGCCGACAGGGGAAGACTGAAGCTTTCTTT. The full variable domain, completed using reference TRBV11-3 and TRBJ1-1, is EAGVVQSPRYKIIEKKQPVAFWCNPISGHNTLYWYLQNLGQGPELLIRYENEEAVDDSQLPKDRFSAERLKGVDSTLKIQPAELGDSAVYLCASSRQGKTEAFFGQGTRLTVV.

The rearrangement joins TRBV6-4 to TRBJ2-3; the match to TRBD1 covers 7 bases. Losses at the gene ends were 2 bases for V and 2 bases for J; bases not matched to a gene: 4. Germline loops: CDR1 MRHNA, CDR2 SNTAGT. This CDR3 comprises 15 residues. CDR3 DNA sequence: TGTGCCAGCAGTGACGGGCAGGGGGACACAGATACGCAGTATTTT. This translates into CASSDGQGDTDTQYF.

This clone was seen repeatedly, ten times or more. The chain joins TRBV2 to TRBJ2-2; D is perhaps TRBD1 (7 bases). CDR3 length: 14 residues. Trimming removed 7 bases at V and 7 bases at J, with 16 bases between. Germline CDR1 is SNHLY and CDR2 is FYNNEI. CDR3 sequence: CASKGAGDFGELFF. In DNA form, the CDR3 reads TGTGCCAGCAAGGGGGCTGGGGACTTCGGGGAGCTGTTTTTT.

This chain connects TRBV5-1 to TRBJ1-1; a possible D gene is TRBD1 (5 bases). The CDR3 is 15 amino acids. Germline lookup yields CDR1 SGHRS and CDR2 YFSETQ. Trimming shortened V by 0 bases and J by 3 bases, and 12 bases separated the two germline ends. CDR3 in amino acids: CASSLVGRVDTEAFF. CDR3 sequence (DNA): TGCGCCAGCAGCTTGGTTGGCAGGGTTGACACTGAAGCTTTCTTT.

The rearrangement links TRBV18 to TRBJ1-5; 8 nucleotides agree with TRBD1. This CDR3 has 15 amino acids. CDR1 is KGHSH, CDR2 LQKENI, per germline. Germline trimming cut 4 bases from V and 1 base from J; bases unmatched to any gene: 3. CDR3 bases: TGTGCCAGCTCACAGACAGGGGAAAGCAATCAGCCCCAGCATTTT. Translation: CASSQTGESNQPQHF.

V is TRBV6-5 and J is TRBJ1-2; D not resolved. The CDR3 loop spans 15 amino acids. Trimming removed 6 bases at V and 2 bases at J, with 16 bases between. Germline CDR1 and CDR2: MNHEY and SVGAGI. This CDR3 is CASRARGAENYGYTF. The CDR3 DNA sequence: TGTGCCAGCAGGGCACGGGGTGCCGAGAACTATGGCTACACCTTC.

The chain links TRBV9 to TRBJ2-3, with 13 positions matching TRBD2. In germline, CDR1 is SGDLS, CDR2 YYNGEE. This CDR3 is built from 19 residues. J gave up 0 bases and V 4 bases, and 11 bases lay outside the gene matches. In DNA, the CDR3 is TGTGCCAGCAGCTCCCGTTTGACTAGCGGGGGGACTAGCACAGATACGCAGTATTTT. Translated, it gives CASSSRLTSGGTSTDTQYF.

The chain employs TRBV10-2 and TRBJ2-3; TRBD2 agrees at 10 bases. In germline, CDR1 is WSHSY, CDR2 SAAADI. The trim removed 6 bases at V and 1 base at J, leaving 10 bases unmatched. This CDR3 is 17 amino acids long. CDR3 amino acids: CASSQLAGGLGTDTQYF. The CDR3 DNA follows: TGCGCCAGCAGCCAATTAGCGGGGGGTTTGGGCACAGATACGCAGTATTTT.

The rearrangement joins TRBV21-1 to TRBJ2-1; the listed D gene, TRBD1, was not tested against the DNA. TRBV21-1 is shown as a pseudogene. This CDR3 has 16 residues. In DNA, the CDR3 is TGTGCCATCTGGACAGGACCGACAGCGAGTTACAATGAGCAGTTCTTC. It codes for CAIWTGPTASYNEQFF.

This clone was detected only once. The rearrangement uses TRBV11-1 and TRBJ1-2; tentatively, D is TRBD1 (5 bases). The CDR3 covers 16 residues. Trimming cost V 5 bases and J 0 bases, with 16 bases left between them. CDR1 is SGHAT and CDR2 is FQDESV in the germline V gene (reference sequence). For the CDR3, the DNA is TGTGCCAGCAGCCCGGCTACAGGAAGAGCTAACTATGGCTACACCTTC. As protein: CASSPATGRANYGYTF.

The rearrangement links TRBV6-6 to TRBJ2-1; 9 bases match TRBD2. The CDR3 loop spans 14 amino acids. Germline assignment: CDR1 MNHNY and CDR2 SVGAGI (reference sequence). Losses at the gene ends were 8 bases for V and 8 bases for J; bases not matched to a gene: 10. This CDR3 reads CASSLAGGIYEQFF. CDR3 in DNA: TGTGCCAGCTCCCTGGCGGGGGGGATTTATGAGCAGTTCTTC.

The rearrangement uses TRBV18 and TRBJ2-7; 10 nucleotides match TRBD2. Germline V gene lookup returns CDR1 KGHSH and CDR2 LQKENI. V lost 6 bases and J lost 0; bases outside the gene matches: 5. This CDR3 spans 15 amino acids. CDR3 coding DNA: TGTGCCAGCTCTCCTAGCGGGGGCCTCTCCTACGAGCAGTACTTC. This codes for CASSPSGGLSYEQYF.

This clone was recorded a few times. The genes are TRBV2 and TRBJ1-1; D might be TRBD1 (6 bases). CDR3 length: 14 amino acids. The V and J ends lost 2 bases and 6 bases respectively, with 13 bases between them. Germline values: CDR1 SNHLY, CDR2 FYNNEI. The CDR3 spells CASSEYREIPEAFF. The CDR3 region has the DNA TGTGCCAGCAGTGAATACAGGGAGATCCCTGAAGCTTTCTTT.

The chain recombines TRBV7-9 with TRBJ1-6; 7 nucleotides agree with TRBD1. This CDR3 is built from 15 residues. Germline V CDR1 and CDR2: SEHNR, FQNEAQ (reference sequence). V shed 1 base, J shed 10 bases, and the junction held 7 bases outside the gene matches. The CDR3 here is CASSLETGSVSPLHF. DNA of the CDR3: TGTGCCAGCAGCTTAGAGACAGGGTCGGTCTCACCCCTCCACTTT.

This chain uses TRBV20-1 with TRBJ1-1, with 7 bases fitting TRBD1. Germline assignment: CDR1 DFQATT and CDR2 SNEGSKA (reference sequence). The CDR3 is made up of 11 amino acids. The V and J ends lost 6 bases and 12 bases, in that order; junction bases with no gene match: 10. Here the CDR3 DNA reads TGCAGTGCGTGGAGGCAGGGGGATACTTTCTTT. The encoded protein is CSAWRQGDTFF.

The chain employs TRBV10-3 and TRBJ1-2, with TRBD1 matching over 10 bases. Looked up from germline, CDR1 is ENHRY and CDR2 is SYGVKD. CDR3 length equals 16 residues. J lost 4 bases, V lost 4 bases, and 9 bases had no gene match. The chain's CDR3 is CAISGSRDRGSYGYTF. CDR3 coding DNA: TGTGCCATCAGTGGGTCCCGGGACAGGGGCTCCTATGGCTACACCTTC.

The chain uses TRBV19 and TRBJ2-2; 10 nucleotides match TRBD2. The CDR3 length is 18 residues. CDR1 is LNHDA, CDR2 SQIVND, per germline (reference sequence). Trimming took 2 bases from V and 7 from J; bases not matched to a gene: 13. CDR3 loop: CASSILTPQRGGVGELFF. In nucleotides, the CDR3 is TGTGCCAGTAGTATACTCACCCCCCAGCGGGGGGGCGTCGGGGAGCTGTTTTTT.

This chain uses TRBV6-5 with TRBJ1-2; 7 nucleotides agree with TRBD1. The CDR3 has 13 amino acids. The junction had 7 bases not matched to a gene; V was cut back by 5 bases and J by 7 bases. Per the germline V gene, CDR1 is MNHEY and CDR2 is SVGAGI. CDR3 DNA: TGTGCCAGCAGTAGGGGGCTCAAGGGTGGCTACACCTTC. Translated: CASSRGLKGGYTF.

V and J are TRBV27 and TRBJ2-7, with 9 bases that match TRBD2. The CDR3 sequence is 17 residues long. The V gene's germline CDR1 is MNHEY and CDR2 SMNVEV (reference sequence). The V segment lost 4 bases and the J segment 2 bases; nucleotides outside the gene matches: 12. CDR3 amino acids: CASSSERGALSTYEQYF. The DNA for the CDR3 is TGTGCCAGCAGTTCGGAGCGGGGGGCTCTCTCAACCTACGAGCAGTACTTC.

The chain employs TRBV7-9 and TRBJ2-3; possible D gene TRBD1, 6 bases. Trimming took 5 bases from V and 2 from J, leaving 17 bases between them. Germline V CDR1 and CDR2: SEHNR, FQNEAQ (reference sequence). The CDR3 spans 16 residues. CDR3 region: CASSTHRDKDTDTQYF. CDR3 nucleotides: TGTGCCAGCAGCACCCACCGGGACAAAGACACAGATACGCAGTATTTT.

The V and J genes are TRBV19 and TRBJ1-6; no clear D. The CDR3 is made up of 14 amino acids. The germline V gene encodes CDR1 LNHDA and CDR2 SQIVND (reference sequence). Trimming left V 3 bases short and J 4 bases short, with 7 bases between. Here the CDR3 reads CASSIEGYNSPLHF. The CDR3 bases are TGTGCCAGTAGTATTGAGGGTTATAATTCACCCCTCCACTTT.

The V and J genes are TRBV28 and TRBJ1-1, with 7 bases aligning to TRBD1. Per the germline V gene, CDR1 is MDHEN and CDR2 is SYDVKM. The CDR3 extends over 13 amino acids. V trimming: 3 bases; J trimming: 10 bases; junction bases outside the gene matches: 8. The CDR3 DNA reads TGTGCCAGCAGTTTCGAGGGCCCAGGGGGAGCTTTCTTT. Its protein is CASSFEGPGGAFF.

This clone was seen a few times. The V gene is TRBV7-2, the J gene TRBJ2-7; 11 positions agree with TRBD2. From germline, CDR1 is SGHTA and CDR2 FQGNSA. This CDR3 has 16 residues. J was trimmed by 3 bases and V by 5 bases; bases with no gene match: 9. The CDR3 sequence: CASSPSTSGVGYEQYF. The CDR3 DNA sequence: TGTGCCAGCAGCCCATCGACTAGCGGGGTAGGCTACGAGCAGTACTTC.